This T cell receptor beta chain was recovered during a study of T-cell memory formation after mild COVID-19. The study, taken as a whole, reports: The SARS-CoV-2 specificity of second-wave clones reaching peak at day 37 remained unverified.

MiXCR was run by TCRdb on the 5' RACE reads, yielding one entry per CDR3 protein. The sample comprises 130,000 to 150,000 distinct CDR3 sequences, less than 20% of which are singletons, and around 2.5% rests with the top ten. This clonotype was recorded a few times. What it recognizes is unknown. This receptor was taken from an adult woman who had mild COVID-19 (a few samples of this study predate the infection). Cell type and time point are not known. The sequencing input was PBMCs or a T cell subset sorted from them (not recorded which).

CDR3 loop: CASSLAPGRGLEDTQYF. The CDR3 DNA reads as TGCGCCAGCAGCTTGGCCCCCGGGAGAGGTTTAGAAGATACGCAGTATTTT. The J gene is TRBJ2-3, the V gene TRBV5-1; perhaps TRBD2 as D (6 bases). V lost 0 bases and J 5 bases, leaving 19 bases between the germline ends. The CDR3 consists of 17 residues. Per the germline V gene, CDR1 is SGHRS and CDR2 is YFSETQ.